Shown below are 16 T cell receptor beta chains from a single sample sequenced in a study of cytomegalovirus exposure and HLA in healthy donors. 13 Jbeta primers and 60 Vbeta primers were used for the PCR. Generated by immunoSEQ multiplex PCR, the TCRdb table keeps only in-frame clones and is missing some. The table shows more than 95,000 clones, with roughly 85% occurring only once. Sample: PBMCs. All receptors derive from a man aged 18 to 30 in good health and CMV-seropositive.

The rearrangement uses TRBV19 and TRBJ2-2; 8 bases align to TRBD1. CDR3 length equals 16 residues. V lost 7 bases, J lost 1 base, and 8 bases stayed unmatched. Germline-derived CDR1 and CDR2 are LNHDA and SQIVND (reference sequence). Written as DNA, the CDR3 is TGTGCCAGTACCCTACCCAGGGGGCGGAACACCGGGGAGCTGTTTTTT. It is translated as CASTLPRGRNTGELFF.

The chain is built from TRBV7-2 and TRBJ1-2, with 10 bases matching TRBD1. CDR1 and CDR2 (germline): SGHTA, FQGNSA. V gave up 5 bases and J gave up 5 bases; unmatched junction bases: 5. The CDR3 has 14 residues. The CDR3 spells CASSPDRGQYGYTF. DNA for the CDR3: TGTGCCAGCAGCCCAGACAGGGGGCAATATGGCTACACCTTC.

This clone was seen only a few times. J is TRBJ1-6 and V is TRBV6-1; 8 bases map to TRBD1. The V segment lost 8 bases and the J segment 10 bases; nucleotides outside the gene matches: 7. The germline gives CDR1 MNHNS, CDR2 SASEGT. The CDR3 extends over 13 amino acids. For the CDR3, the DNA is TGTGCCAGCCAGGGGGCCTTCGGGTCACCCCTCCACTTT. It yields the protein CASQGAFGSPLHF.

The gene calls are TRBV10-1 and TRBJ2-7, with D unclear. V was clipped by 0 bases and J by 4 bases, with 10 bases between them. The CDR3 has 14 residues. Germline CDR1 reads WNHNN; CDR2 reads SYGVQD (reference sequence). The CDR3 region is CASSESGRAYEQYF. CDR3 coding DNA: TGCGCCAGCAGTGAGTCGGGCAGAGCTTACGAGCAGTACTTC.

This clone occurred once. This chain uses TRBV2 with TRBJ2-7, with TRBD2 identical over 12 bases. The CDR3 is 15 amino acids. Germline V CDR1 and CDR2: SNHLY, FYNNEI. V lost 5 bases to trimming and J lost 4 bases; unmatched junction nucleotides: 6. CDR3 region: CASSTTSGGSYEQYF. The CDR3 nucleotides are TGTGCCAGCAGTACAACTAGCGGGGGGTCGTACGAGCAGTACTTC.

The rearrangement joins TRBV5-3 to TRBJ2-5; TRBD2 agrees at 9 bases. TRBV5-3 is given ORF status, its function remaining uncertain. The CDR3 extends over 19 amino acids. The V gene end was trimmed by 4 bases and the J gene end by 5 bases; junction bases not matched to a gene: 21. The CDR3 protein is CARSPTGAALRGGLETQYF. The CDR3 DNA reads as TGTGCCAGAAGCCCCACAGGGGCCGCCCTGCGGGGGGGCCTTGAGACCCAGTACTTC.

The V gene is TRBV27, the J gene TRBJ1-1, with D perhaps matching TRBD1 (5 bases). Germline values: CDR1 MNHEY, CDR2 SMNVEV (reference sequence). Trimming shortened V by 1 base and J by 3 bases, and 9 bases separated the two germline ends. The CDR3 is 14 amino acids. The CDR3 sequence is CASSLLAGDTEAFF. The DNA for the CDR3 is TGTGCCAGCAGTTTATTAGCGGGGGACACTGAAGCTTTCTTT.

In the case of this clone: At one end the junction does not follow the germline gene, possibly because of a read error. This chain joins TRBV28 and TRBJ2-7; D is perhaps TRBD1 (6 bases). The CDR3 has 11 residues. The germline V gene encodes CDR1 MDHEN and CDR2 SYDVKM. This chain's CDR3 is CASSQGYGQYF. The CDR3 DNA sequence: TGTGCCAGCTCCCAGGGGTACGGGCAGTACTTC. The full variable domain, with the rest looked up from reference TRBV28 and TRBJ2-7, is DVKVTQSSRYLVKRTGEKVFLECVQDMDHENMFWYRQDPGLGLRLIYFSYDVKMKEKGDIPEGYSVSREKKERFSLILESASTNQTSMYLCASSQGYGQYFGPGTRLTVT.

This clone was seen just once. The CDR3 bases are TGCGCCAGCAGCCACACAGGGGTGGATTCACCCCTCCACTTT. Translating gives CASSHTGVDSPLHF. V and J are TRBV5-1 and TRBJ1-6; 7 bases map to TRBD1. The germline gives CDR1 SGHRS, CDR2 YFSETQ. The CDR3 spans 14 residues. V trimming: 4 bases; J trimming: 8 bases; junction bases outside the gene matches: 6.

The chain recombines TRBV28 with TRBJ2-3; a weak D match, TRBD1 (5 bases). This CDR3 region has 11 residues. The V gene lost 5 bases and the J gene lost 15 bases, with 15 bases spanning the gap. The germline V gene encodes CDR1 MDHEN and CDR2 SYDVKM. The CDR3 bases are TGTGCCAGCAGTCCCCAAAGGGGCCAATATTTT. Translated, it gives CASSPQRGQYF.

CDR3: CASSAAGVHTDTQYF. The CDR3 DNA follows: TGTGCCAGCAGCGCAGCGGGGGTCCACACAGATACGCAGTATTTT. This sequence joins TRBV9 and TRBJ2-3, with TRBD2 identical over 8 bases. Looked up from germline, CDR1 is SGDLS and CDR2 is YYNGEE. The CDR3 is 15 residues long. Trimming cost V 3 bases and J 2 bases; bases outside gene matches: 5.

The chain carries TRBV5-3 and TRBJ1-4; 9 nucleotides line up with TRBD1. TRBV5-3 is designated an ORF whose function remains uncertain. V lost 6 bases, J lost 3 bases, and 6 bases stayed unmatched. The CDR3 loop spans 15 amino acids. The CDR3 loop reads CARTGTGSANEKLFF. CDR3 nucleotides: TGTGCCAGAACCGGGACAGGGAGTGCTAATGAAAAACTGTTTTTT.

The chain carries TRBV10-3 and TRBJ1-2; no reliable D call. This CDR3 is built from 12 residues. The V gene lost 4 bases and the J gene lost 3 bases, with 6 bases spanning the gap. The germline CDR1 and CDR2 sequences are ENHRY and SYGVKD. The CDR3 spells CAISGQDYGYTF. CDR3 coding DNA: TGTGCCATCAGTGGACAAGACTATGGCTACACCTTC.

This clone has a single count. CDR3 residues: CASRATGEGTEAFF. For the CDR3, the DNA is TGTGCCAGCAGGGCGACAGGGGAAGGCACTGAAGCTTTCTTT. The rearrangement joins TRBV9 to TRBJ1-1; 8 nucleotides agree with TRBD1. Germline values: CDR1 SGDLS, CDR2 YYNGEE. CDR3 size: 14 residues. The trim removed 5 bases at V and 4 bases at J, leaving 7 bases unmatched.

The V gene is TRBV7-3, the J gene TRBJ1-1; D unclear. The V end lost 5 bases, the J end lost 6 bases, and 19 bases lay between the germline ends. Germline values: CDR1 SGHTA, CDR2 FQGTGA. There are 15 residues in the CDR3. Written as DNA, the CDR3 is TGTGCCAGCAGCCCCGGCGGAATAAGCGAGTCTGAAGCTTTCTTT. Its protein product is CASSPGGISESEAFF.

In regard to this clone: Other DNA sequences of this sample code for an identical CDR3. The J gene is TRBJ2-1, the V gene TRBV6-5; 7 nucleotides align to TRBD1. There are 14 residues in the CDR3. Germline CDR1 MNHEY, CDR2 SVGAGI. V shed 5 bases and J 2 bases; nucleotides not matched to a gene: 3. DNA of the CDR3: TGTGCCAGCAGTCGACAGGGTGCCTACAATGAGCAGTTCTTC. It yields the protein CASSRQGAYNEQFF.